Each of the 3 T cell receptor beta chains below was sequenced from the same sample in a study of OX40 agonist ivuxolimab in advanced cancers. Some clones are missing from TCRdb's copy, which holds only in-frame ones; the method was immunoSEQ multiplex PCR. The data contain 55,000 to 70,000 clones, about four fifths of them seen just once; the ten biggest clones take up approximately 4.5%. Specimen: CD4+ or CD8+ T cells sorted from blood, collected in a trial of the OX40 agonist ivuxolimab. These receptor sequences come from an adult with an advanced solid tumor such as melanoma, head and neck, liver or kidney cancer.

J is TRBJ1-3 and V is TRBV10-3; no definite D call. The CDR3 spans 15 residues. The ends were cut back, 0 bases at V and 0 bases at J, with 6 bases in the middle. The germline V gene has CDR1 ENHRY and CDR2 SYGVKD. In nucleotides, the CDR3 is TGTGCCATCAGTGAGTCGACGGCCTCTGGAAACACCATATATTTT. This sequence encodes CAISESTASGNTIYF.

The chain recombines TRBV19 with TRBJ1-5; D gene ambiguous. The germline gives CDR1 LNHDA, CDR2 SQIVND (reference sequence). V shed 4 bases and J shed 6 bases, with 10 bases lying between them. The CDR3 runs 13 residues. This chain's CDR3 is CASSSRWGQPQHF. The CDR3 DNA reads TGTGCCAGTAGTAGCAGGTGGGGTCAGCCCCAGCATTTT. The variable domain in full, completed from reference TRBV19 and TRBJ1-5, reads DGGITQSPKYLFRKEGQNVTLSCEQNLNHDAMYWYRQDPGQGLRLIYYSQIVNDFQKGDIAEGYSVSREKKESFPLTVTSAQKNPTAFYLCASSSRWGQPQHFGDGTRLSIL.

This sequence joins TRBV5-5 and TRBJ1-3, with D unclear. Germline V lookup: CDR1 SGHKS, CDR2 YYEKEE (reference sequence). Between the trimmed V and J ends, which lost 2 bases and 1 base, there was a span of 4 bases. The CDR3 sequence is 13 residues long. For the CDR3, the DNA is TGTGCCAGCAGCTTACCTTCTGGAAACACCATATATTTT. This encodes CASSLPSGNTIYF.